This is a list of T cell receptor beta chains from one sample in a study of shared clonotypes between healthy human individuals. Sequenced by immunoSEQ multiplex PCR; TCRdb stores in-frame clones only, minus some. Of over a million clones listed, under 80% are singletons. Material for sequencing was memory CD4+ T cells sorted from blood. Source of these receptors: a man between 18 and 29 years old in good health. Both conserved end residues are part of each CDR3. Fields, in order: clone size, V gene, D gene, J gene, CDR3 protein, CDR3 DNA. D genes are given only for firm matches. Size values are once, few and many counts, or a class for expanded clones, and some rows have none.

>-|TRBV7-8|-|TRBJ1-4
CASRQGLEGKLFF
TGTGCCAGCCGCCAGGGCCTCGAGGGAAAACTGTTTTTT
>-|TRBV21-1|-|TRBJ1-3
CASSKYTYTIYF
TGTGCCAGCAGCAAATACACATACACCATATATTTT
>once|TRBV7-3|-|TRBJ2-7
CASSLKFRLLTEQYF
TGTGCCAGCAGCTTAAAATTCAGATTGTTGACGGAGCAGTACTTC
>-|TRBV6-1|-|TRBJ2-1
CATLGGLPTNEQFF
TGTGCCACATTAGGGGGACTACCGACTAATGAGCAGTTCTTC
>-|TRBV5-6|-|TRBJ1-2
CASSFTGAKFGYTF
TGTGCCAGCAGCTTCACCGGGGCGAAGTTTGGCTACACCTTC
>few|TRBV9|TRBD1|TRBJ1-6
CASSARQGFNSPLHF
TGTGCCAGCAGCGCGCGACAGGGTTTTAATTCACCCCTCCACTTT
>-|TRBV10-1|-|TRBJ2-3
CASSENSGKSTDTQYF
TGCGCCAGCAGCGAGAACTCAGGGAAATCAACAGATACGCAGTATTTT
>few|TRBV10-3|TRBD1|TRBJ1-2
CAISVQGDYGYTF
TGTGCCATCAGTGTACAGGGGGACTATGGCTACACCTTC
>once|TRBV5-1|-|TRBJ2-5
CASSSWSGETQYF
TGCGCCAGCAGCTCGTGGAGCGGGGAGACCCAGTACTTC
>few|TRBV19|TRBD1|TRBJ2-7
CASSIQGGPYEQYF
TGTGCCAGTAGTATTCAAGGGGGCCCCTACGAGCAGTACTTC
>-|TRBV28|-|TRBJ1-2
CASSLGGGGPNYGYTF
TGTGCCAGCAGTTTGGGAGGAGGGGGGCCTAACTATGGCTACACCTTC
>-|TRBV5-1|-|TRBJ2-5
CASSLSVRGTQYF
TGCGCCAGCAGCTTGTCGGTCAGGGGGACCCAGTACTTC
>few|TRBV23-1|-|TRBJ2-2
CASSQSGAVREGELFF
TGCGCCAGCAGTCAATCTGGGGCGGTCAGAGAAGGGGAGCTGTTTTTT
>-|TRBV5-1|TRBD2|TRBJ2-3
CASSMNPSGSGVDTQYF
TGCGCCAGCAGTATGAATCCCAGCGGGAGTGGGGTAGATACGCAGTATTTT
>-|TRBV30|-|TRBJ1-1
CAWSERRETEAFF
TGTGCCTGGAGTGAAAGGAGGGAGACTGAAGCTTTCTTT
>-|TRBV4-1|TRBD1|TRBJ2-7
CASSPKNGGQGAYEQYF
TGCGCCAGCAGCCCTAAGAATGGGGGACAGGGGGCCTACGAGCAGTACTTC
>-|TRBV5-6|TRBD2|TRBJ2-3
CASSWRTSGFTDTQYF
TGTGCCAGCAGCTGGAGGACTAGCGGCTTCACAGATACGCAGTATTTT
>-|TRBV29-1|-|TRBJ1-2
CSAPGGGGYGYTF
TGCAGCGCACCCGGTGGGGGTGGCTATGGCTACACCTTC
>-|TRBV19|-|TRBJ1-1
CATSTLGNTEAFF
TGTGCCACCTCTACTCTGGGGAACACTGAAGCTTTCTTT
>-|TRBV5-6|TRBD2|TRBJ2-7
CASSSVAGGPTAEQYF
TGTGCCAGCAGTTCGGTAGCGGGAGGGCCAACCGCTGAGCAGTACTTC
>-|TRBV27|TRBD1|TRBJ1-2
CASSLRTTGDRASYGYTF
TGTGCCAGCAGTTTACGGACTACAGGGGATCGGGCCTCCTATGGCTACACCTTC
>-|TRBV7-9|TRBD2|TRBJ2-1
CASRAASGVRNEQFF
TGTGCCAGCAGGGCGGCCAGCGGGGTTCGCAATGAGCAGTTCTTC
>-|TRBV27|TRBD1|TRBJ2-1
CASSSGQGRYNEQFF
TGTGCCAGCAGTTCGGGACAGGGGAGATACAATGAGCAGTTCTTC
>-|TRBV5-1|TRBD1|TRBJ2-3
CASSLAGQADTQYF
TGCGCCAGCAGCTTGGCCGGACAGGCAGATACGCAGTATTTT
>-|TRBV2|-|TRBJ1-2
CASSEALGAGYTF
TGTGCCAGCAGTGAAGCGCTGGGCGCTGGCTACACCTTC
>-|TRBV6-1|-|TRBJ1-2
CASSDNWTPYGYTF
TGTGCCAGCAGTGATAACTGGACACCTTATGGCTACACCTTC
>-|TRBV7-9|TRBD2|TRBJ2-7
CASSAGTSGRLGEQYF
TGTGCCAGCAGCGCCGGGACTAGCGGGAGGCTGGGCGAGCAGTACTTC
>-|TRBV11-3|-|TRBJ1-1
CASSLSSGQNTEAFF
TGTGCCAGCAGCTTATCGAGCGGGCAGAACACTGAAGCTTTCTTT
>-|TRBV7-6|-|TRBJ1-6
CASSFNRVSYNSPLHF
TGTGCCAGCAGCTTTAACAGGGTGAGCTATAATTCACCCCTCCACTTT